This T cell receptor (beta chain) was observed in a study of identical twins. Study-wide results and caveats: Conclusions leaned on cross-sectional statistical analysis and did not track the same donors over time. Out-of-frame beta chain sequences displayed weaker excess sharing between twins.

The CDR3 extends over 13 amino acids. Trimming cost V 1 base and J 1 base, with 7 bases left between them. The germline V gene has CDR1 DFQATT and CDR2 SNEGSKA (reference sequence). Addition of a universal primer site occurred through template switching, and cDNA carried unique molecular identifiers. TCRdb re-analysed the 5' RACE reads in MiXCR, keeping a single row per CDR3 protein. The repertoire includes about 100,000 distinct CDR3 sequences, under 6.5% of them detected once, and roughly 12% sits in the top ten. This clonotype has at least ten counts. Its antigen is still unknown. Sequenced material: memory T cells sorted from blood. The receptor was derived from a woman between 50 and 59 years old in good health. J is TRBJ1-2 and V is TRBV20-1; D is uncertain. CDR3 in amino acids: CSARGGLNYGYTF. The CDR3 DNA follows: TGCAGTGCTAGAGGCGGACTTAACTATGGCTACACCTTC.